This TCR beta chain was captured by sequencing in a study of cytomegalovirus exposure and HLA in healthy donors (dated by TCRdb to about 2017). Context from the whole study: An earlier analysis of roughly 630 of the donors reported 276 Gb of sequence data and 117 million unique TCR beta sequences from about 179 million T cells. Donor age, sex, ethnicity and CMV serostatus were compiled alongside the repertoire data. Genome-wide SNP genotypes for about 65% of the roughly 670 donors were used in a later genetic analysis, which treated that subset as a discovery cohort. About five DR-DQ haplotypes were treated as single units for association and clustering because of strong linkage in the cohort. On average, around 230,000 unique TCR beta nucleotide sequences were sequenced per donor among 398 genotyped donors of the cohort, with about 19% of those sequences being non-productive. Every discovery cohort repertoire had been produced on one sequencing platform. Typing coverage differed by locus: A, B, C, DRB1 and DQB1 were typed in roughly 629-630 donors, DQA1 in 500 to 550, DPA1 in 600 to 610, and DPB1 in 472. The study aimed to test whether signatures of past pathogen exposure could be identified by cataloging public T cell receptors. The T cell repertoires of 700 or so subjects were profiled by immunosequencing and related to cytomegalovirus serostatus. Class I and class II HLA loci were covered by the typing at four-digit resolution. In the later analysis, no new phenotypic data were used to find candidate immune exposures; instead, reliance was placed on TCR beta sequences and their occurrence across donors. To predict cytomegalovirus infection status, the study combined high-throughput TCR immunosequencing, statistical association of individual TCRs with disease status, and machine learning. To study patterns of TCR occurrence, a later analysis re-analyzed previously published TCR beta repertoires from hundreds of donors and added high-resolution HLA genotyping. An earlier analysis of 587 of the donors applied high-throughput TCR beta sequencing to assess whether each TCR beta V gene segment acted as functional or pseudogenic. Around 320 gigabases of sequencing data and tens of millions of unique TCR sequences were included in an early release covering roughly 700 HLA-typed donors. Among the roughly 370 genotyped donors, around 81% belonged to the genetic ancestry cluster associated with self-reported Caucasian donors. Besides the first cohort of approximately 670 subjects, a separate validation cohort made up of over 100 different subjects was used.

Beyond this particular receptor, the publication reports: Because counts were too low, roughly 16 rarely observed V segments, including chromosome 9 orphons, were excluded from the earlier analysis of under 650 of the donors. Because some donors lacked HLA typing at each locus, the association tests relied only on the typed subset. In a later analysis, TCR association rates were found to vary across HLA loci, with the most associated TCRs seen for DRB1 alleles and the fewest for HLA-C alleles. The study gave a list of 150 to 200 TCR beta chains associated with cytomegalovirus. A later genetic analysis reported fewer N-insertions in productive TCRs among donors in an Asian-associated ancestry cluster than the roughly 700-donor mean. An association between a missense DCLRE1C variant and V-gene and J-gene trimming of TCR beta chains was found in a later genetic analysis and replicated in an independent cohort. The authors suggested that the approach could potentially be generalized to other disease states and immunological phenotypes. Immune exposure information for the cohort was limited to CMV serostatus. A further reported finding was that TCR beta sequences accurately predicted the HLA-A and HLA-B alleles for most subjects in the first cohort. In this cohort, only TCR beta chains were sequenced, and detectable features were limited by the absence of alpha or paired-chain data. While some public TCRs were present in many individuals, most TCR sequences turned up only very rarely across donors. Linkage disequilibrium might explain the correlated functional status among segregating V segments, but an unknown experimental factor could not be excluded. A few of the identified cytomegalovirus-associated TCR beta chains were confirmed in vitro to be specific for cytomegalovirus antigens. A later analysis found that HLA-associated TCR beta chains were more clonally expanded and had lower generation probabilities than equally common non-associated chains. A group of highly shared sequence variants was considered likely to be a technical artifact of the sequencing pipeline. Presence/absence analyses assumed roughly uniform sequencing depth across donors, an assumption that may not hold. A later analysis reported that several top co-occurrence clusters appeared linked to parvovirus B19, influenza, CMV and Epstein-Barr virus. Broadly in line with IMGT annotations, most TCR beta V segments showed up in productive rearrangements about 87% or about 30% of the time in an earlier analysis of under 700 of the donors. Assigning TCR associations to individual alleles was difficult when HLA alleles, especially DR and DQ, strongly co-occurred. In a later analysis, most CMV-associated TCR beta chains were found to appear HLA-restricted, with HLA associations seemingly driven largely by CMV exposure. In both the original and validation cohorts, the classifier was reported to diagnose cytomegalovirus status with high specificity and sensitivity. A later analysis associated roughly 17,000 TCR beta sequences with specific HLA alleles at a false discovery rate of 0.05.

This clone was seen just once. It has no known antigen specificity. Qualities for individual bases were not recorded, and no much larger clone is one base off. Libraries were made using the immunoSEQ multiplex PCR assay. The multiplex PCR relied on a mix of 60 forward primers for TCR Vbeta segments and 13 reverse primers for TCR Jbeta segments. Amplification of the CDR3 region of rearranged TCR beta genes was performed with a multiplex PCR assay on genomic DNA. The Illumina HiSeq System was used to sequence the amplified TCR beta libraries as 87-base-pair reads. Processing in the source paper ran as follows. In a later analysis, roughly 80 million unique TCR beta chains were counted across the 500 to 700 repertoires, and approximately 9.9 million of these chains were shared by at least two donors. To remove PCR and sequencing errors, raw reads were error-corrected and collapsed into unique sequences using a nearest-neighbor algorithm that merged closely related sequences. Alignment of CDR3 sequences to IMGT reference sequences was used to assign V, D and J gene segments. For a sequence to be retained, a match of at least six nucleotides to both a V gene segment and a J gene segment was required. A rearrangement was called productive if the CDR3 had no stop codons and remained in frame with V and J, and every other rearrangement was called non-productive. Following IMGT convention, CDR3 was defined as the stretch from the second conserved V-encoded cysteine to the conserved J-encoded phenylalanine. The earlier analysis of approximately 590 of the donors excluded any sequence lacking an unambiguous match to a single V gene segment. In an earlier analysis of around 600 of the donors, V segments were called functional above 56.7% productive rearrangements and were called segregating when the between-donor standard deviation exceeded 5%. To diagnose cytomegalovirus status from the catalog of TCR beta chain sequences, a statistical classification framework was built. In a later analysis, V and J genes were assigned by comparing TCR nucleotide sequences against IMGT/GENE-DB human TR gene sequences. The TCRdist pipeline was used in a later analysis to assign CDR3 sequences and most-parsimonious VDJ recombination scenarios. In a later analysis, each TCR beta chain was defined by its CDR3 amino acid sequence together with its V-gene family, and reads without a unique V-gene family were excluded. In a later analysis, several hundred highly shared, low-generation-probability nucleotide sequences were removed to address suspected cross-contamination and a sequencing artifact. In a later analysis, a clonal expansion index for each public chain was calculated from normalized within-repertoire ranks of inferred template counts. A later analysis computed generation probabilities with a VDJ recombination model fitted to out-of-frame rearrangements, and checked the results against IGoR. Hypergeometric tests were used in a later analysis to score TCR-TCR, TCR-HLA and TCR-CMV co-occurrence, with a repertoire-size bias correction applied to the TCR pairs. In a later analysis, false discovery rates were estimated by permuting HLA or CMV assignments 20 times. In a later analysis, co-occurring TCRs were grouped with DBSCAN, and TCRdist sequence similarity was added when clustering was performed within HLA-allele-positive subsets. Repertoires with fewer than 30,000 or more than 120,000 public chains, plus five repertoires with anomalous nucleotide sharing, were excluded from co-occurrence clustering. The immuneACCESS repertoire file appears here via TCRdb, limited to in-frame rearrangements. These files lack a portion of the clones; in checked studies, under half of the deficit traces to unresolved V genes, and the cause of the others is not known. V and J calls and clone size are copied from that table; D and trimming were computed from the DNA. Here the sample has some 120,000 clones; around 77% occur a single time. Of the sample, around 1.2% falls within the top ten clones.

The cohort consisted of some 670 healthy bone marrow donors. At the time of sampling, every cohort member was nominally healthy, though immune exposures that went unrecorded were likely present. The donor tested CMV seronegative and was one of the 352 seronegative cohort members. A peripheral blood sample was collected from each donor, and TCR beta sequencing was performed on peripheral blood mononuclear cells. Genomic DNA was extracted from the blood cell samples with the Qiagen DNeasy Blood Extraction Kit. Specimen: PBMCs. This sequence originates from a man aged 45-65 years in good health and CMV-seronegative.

The CDR3 has the sequence CASSLDRYSASYEQYF. The nucleotide sequence is given as TGTGCCAGCAGCTTAGATCGGTATAGCGCTAGCTACGAGCAGTACTTC. The rearrangement combines TRBV11-2 with TRBJ2-7; the D gene is possibly TRBD2, with 5 bases matching. CDR1 and CDR2 are drawn from the germline V gene: SGHAT, FQNNGV. Including the terminal cysteine and phenylalanine, the CDR3 comprises 16 residues. The sequence is cut down to CDR3 DNA, 48 bases in frame from base 1. Between the V and J ends, shortened by 0 bases and 3 bases respectively, the junction contains 15 bases.